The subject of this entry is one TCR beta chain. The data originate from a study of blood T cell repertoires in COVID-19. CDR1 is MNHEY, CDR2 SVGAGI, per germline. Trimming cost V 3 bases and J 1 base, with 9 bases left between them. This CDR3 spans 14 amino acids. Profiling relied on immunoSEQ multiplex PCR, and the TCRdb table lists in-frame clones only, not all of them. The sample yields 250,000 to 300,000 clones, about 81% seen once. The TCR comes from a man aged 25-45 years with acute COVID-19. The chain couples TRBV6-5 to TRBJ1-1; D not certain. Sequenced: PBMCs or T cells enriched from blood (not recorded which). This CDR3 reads CASSYVQRNTEAFF. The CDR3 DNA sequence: TGTGCCAGCAGTTATGTACAACGGAACACTGAAGCTTTCTTT.